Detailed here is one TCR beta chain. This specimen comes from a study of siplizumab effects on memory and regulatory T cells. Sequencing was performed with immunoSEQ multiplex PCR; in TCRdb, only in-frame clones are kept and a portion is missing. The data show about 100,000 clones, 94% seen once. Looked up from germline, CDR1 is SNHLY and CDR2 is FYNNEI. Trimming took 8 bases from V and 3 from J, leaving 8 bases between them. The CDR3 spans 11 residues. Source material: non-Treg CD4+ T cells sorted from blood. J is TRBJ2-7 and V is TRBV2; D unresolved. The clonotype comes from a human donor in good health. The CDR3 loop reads CASVRDYEQYF. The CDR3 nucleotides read TGTGCCAGCGTTAGGGACTACGAGCAGTACTTC.